The 26 T cell receptor beta chains reported below all come from one sample, sequenced in a study of T cells in Graves' hyperthyroidism and ophthalmopathy. RNA transcripts served as the template for amplifying TCR beta CDR3 regions. The HTBI set primed first-round TCR CDR3 RT-PCR. Each CDR3 protein is one row after TCRdb ran MiXCR on the multiplex PCR reads. The sample yields 500,000 to 750,000 distinct CDR3 sequences, approximately 44% seen once. The sample was peripheral blood or thyroid tissue (not recorded which). The receptors were gathered from a woman aged 18-29 years with Graves' hyperthyroidism.

With respect to this clonotype: The junction differs from germline at one of its ends, possibly a read error. The V and J genes are TRBV7-2 and TRBJ1-2, with D tentatively TRBD1 (6 bases). The CDR3 has 12 amino acids. The germline V gene has CDR1 SGHTA and CDR2 FQGNSA. CDR3 bases: TGTGCCAGCAGCATTCGGGGGGCTGGCTGCACCTTC. Protein product: CASSIRGAGCTF.

As for this clonotype: A much larger clone lies one base from this, so it may be a read error. The chain employs TRBV2 and TRBJ1-1; tentative D call: TRBD1 (5 bases). Trimming left V 7 bases short and J 8 bases short, with 14 bases between. The germline V gene has CDR1 SNHLY and CDR2 FYNNEI. CDR3 length: 12 amino acids. For the CDR3, the DNA is TGTGCCAGCATCCGGAGGGGAGAGGAAGCTTTCTTT. It codes for CASIRRGEEAFF. Filled out from reference TRBV2 and TRBJ1-1, the complete variable domain reads EPEVTQTPSHQVTQMGQEVILRCVPISNHLYFYWYRQILGQKVEFLVSFYNNEISEKSEIFDDQFSVERPDGSNFTLKIRSTKLEDSAMYFCASIRRGEEAFFGQGTRLTVV.

The chain uses TRBV7-9 and TRBJ1-1; no clear D gene. Per germline, CDR1 SEHNR and CDR2 FQNEAQ (reference sequence). V lost 5 bases, J lost 4 bases, and 11 bases lay in between. The CDR3 contains 13 residues. The CDR3 protein is CASSVIDGTEAFF. The CDR3 DNA sequence: TGTGCCAGCAGCGTGATTGATGGCACTGAAGCTTTCTTT.

This clonotype was recorded once. Being one base from a much bigger clone, this may be a read error. The chain couples TRBV7-9 to TRBJ2-2; D is possibly TRBD2 (6 bases). Germline lookup yields CDR1 SEHNR and CDR2 FQNEAQ (reference sequence). The CDR3 contains 14 residues. The CDR3 nucleotides are TGTGCCAGCAGCCCGGTGATGAACACCGGGGGGCTGTTTTTT. Protein product: CASSPVMNTGGLFF.

This clonotype was picked up many times. The chain uses TRBV10-3 and TRBJ2-5, with 10 bases identical to TRBD2. The trim removed 0 bases at V and 4 bases at J, leaving 8 bases unmatched. The length of the CDR3 is 17 residues. Germline assignment: CDR1 ENHRY and CDR2 SYGVKD. CDR3 region: CAISESRPSGRRETQYF. The CDR3 nucleotides are TGTGCCATCAGTGAGTCTCGGCCTAGCGGGAGAAGAGAGACCCAGTACTTC.

This clonotype appeared many times. The chain employs TRBV5-1 and TRBJ2-7, with D perhaps being TRBD1 or TRBD2 (5 bases each). Deletions cut 1 base from V and 3 bases from J, with 14 bases between. The V gene's germline CDR1 is SGHRS and CDR2 YFSETQ. The CDR3 has 15 amino acids. CDR3 protein: CASSLSGGGGYEQYF. CDR3 DNA sequence: TGCGCCAGCAGCTTGTCCGGTGGGGGTGGCTACGAGCAGTACTTC.

In this sample, this clonotype turned up many times. This chain uses TRBV2 with TRBJ1-1, with 8 bases aligning to TRBD1. CDR3 length: 13 amino acids. Germline assignment: CDR1 SNHLY and CDR2 FYNNEI. V gave up 0 bases and J gave up 11 bases; unmatched junction bases: 5. The CDR3: CASSEAGTGSAFF. The CDR3 nucleotides are TGTGCCAGCAGTGAAGCAGGGACAGGTAGTGCTTTCTTT. Full variable domain (missing parts from reference TRBV2 and TRBJ1-1): EPEVTQTPSHQVTQMGQEVILRCVPISNHLYFYWYRQILGQKVEFLVSFYNNEISEKSEIFDDQFSVERPDGSNFTLKIRSTKLEDSAMYFCASSEAGTGSAFFGQGTRLTVV.

This clonotype showed up many times. The CDR3 here is CASSLVLGTEAFF. For the CDR3, the DNA is TGTGCCAGCAGCTTAGTATTGGGGACTGAAGCTTTCTTT. The chain carries TRBV7-9 and TRBJ1-1; D not certain. Germline-derived CDR1 and CDR2 are SEHNR and FQNEAQ (reference sequence). V was trimmed by 1 base and J by 5 bases, leaving 8 bases between them. There are 13 residues in the CDR3.

This clonotype was detected many times. V usage is TRBV14 and J usage is TRBJ2-7; 10 positions agree with TRBD1. There are 18 residues in the CDR3. In germline, CDR1 is SGHDN, CDR2 FVKESK. The junction had 12 bases not matched to a gene; V was cut back by 0 bases and J by 4 bases. DNA of the CDR3: TGTGCCAGCAGCCAAGATCGAAGACCGGGACAGGGGTTATACGAGCAGTACTTC. Its protein is CASSQDRRPGQGLYEQYF.

This clonotype was observed many times. The genes are TRBV6-1 and TRBJ2-5; TRBD1 is a possible D gene (6 bases). The germline CDR1 and CDR2 sequences are MNHNS and SASEGT. V lost 4 bases to trimming and J lost 4 bases, with 10 bases between them. The CDR3 runs to 13 residues. The CDR3 loop is CASSVQGLETQYF. In DNA form, the CDR3 reads TGTGCCAGCAGTGTACAGGGTTTAGAGACCCAGTACTTC.

This clonotype was detected many times. CDR3 nucleotide sequence: TGTGCCAGCAGCCTTCCGGGGGCTGGGGCCAACGTCCTGACTTTC. Translation gives CASSLPGAGANVLTF. This rearrangement joins TRBV6-5 to TRBJ2-6, with D tentatively TRBD2 (6 bases). Trimming left V 6 bases short and J 2 bases short, with 11 bases between. Germline values: CDR1 MNHEY, CDR2 SVGAGI. The CDR3 is 15 amino acids.

The gene calls are TRBV2 and TRBJ1-1, with 8 bases that match TRBD1. The V and J ends lost 3 bases and 4 bases, in that order; junction bases with no gene match: 4. This CDR3 region has 14 residues. Per the germline V gene, CDR1 is SNHLY and CDR2 is FYNNEI. This CDR3 is CASSDRGLGTEAFF. DNA of the CDR3: TGTGCCAGCAGTGACAGGGGGCTCGGCACTGAAGCTTTCTTT. Supplemented by reference TRBV2 and TRBJ1-1, the full variable domain reads EPEVTQTPSHQVTQMGQEVILRCVPISNHLYFYWYRQILGQKVEFLVSFYNNEISEKSEIFDDQFSVERPDGSNFTLKIRSTKLEDSAMYFCASSDRGLGTEAFFGQGTRLTVV.

This chain connects TRBV12-5 to TRBJ2-7, with D maybe TRBD1 (6 bases). This CDR3 comprises 15 residues. Per germline, CDR1 LGHNT and CDR2 FRNRAP. V lost 1 base and J 4 bases, leaving 14 bases between the germline ends. In nucleotides, the CDR3 is TGTGCTAGTGGTTTGGGTCCAGGGGACGGGTACGAGCAGTACTTC. Translating gives CASGLGPGDGYEQYF.

V usage is TRBV2 and J usage is TRBJ2-3; 11 nucleotides line up with TRBD1. The CDR3 consists of 14 residues. V shed 6 bases and J 6 bases; nucleotides not matched to a gene: 5. Germline CDR1 is SNHLY and CDR2 is FYNNEI. CDR3 coding DNA: TGTGCCAGCAGCCCCCGGGACAGGGGGGATACGCAGTATTTT. Translating it yields CASSPRDRGDTQYF.

In its sample, this clonotype was seen many times. This chain uses TRBV9 with TRBJ1-1; 7 nucleotides line up with TRBD1. Germline V gene data show CDR1 as SGDLS and CDR2 as YYNGEE. The CDR3 length is 15 residues. The V and J ends lost 2 bases and 5 bases, in that order; junction bases with no gene match: 9. CDR3 region: CASSVRSGGGTEAFF. In DNA, the CDR3 is TGTGCCAGCAGCGTTAGGTCAGGGGGAGGAACTGAAGCTTTCTTT.

This clonotype was counted at least ten times. The CDR3 sequence is CASSLERPEAFF. CDR3 nucleotide sequence: TGTGCCAGCAGCTTAGAAAGGCCTGAAGCTTTCTTT. The chain couples TRBV11-2 to TRBJ1-1; D is unresolved. The ends were cut back, 0 bases at V and 6 bases at J, with 5 bases in the middle. CDR3 size: 12 residues. Per germline, CDR1 SGHAT and CDR2 FQNNGV.

The table lists this clonotype with many counts. V and J are TRBV9 and TRBJ2-7; a possible D gene is TRBD2 (5 bases). The CDR3 sequence is 14 residues long. Germline V gene data show CDR1 as SGDLS and CDR2 as YYNGEE. Trimming cost V 3 bases and J 4 bases, with 14 bases left between them. The CDR3 spells CASSGTGVSYEQYF. The CDR3 coding sequence is TGTGCCAGCAGCGGGACCGGGGTATCGTACGAGCAGTACTTC.

The sample holds many counts of this clonotype. The genes are TRBV19 and TRBJ1-1; D gene unclear. The CDR3 has 14 amino acids. Trimming shortened V by 3 bases and J by 1 base, and 9 bases separated the two germline ends. Germline assignment: CDR1 LNHDA and CDR2 SQIVND (reference sequence). The CDR3 sequence: CASSILQGNTEAFF. The CDR3 DNA sequence: TGTGCCAGTAGTATTTTGCAAGGGAACACTGAAGCTTTCTTT.

This clonotype has ten or more counts. V usage is TRBV11-2 and J usage is TRBJ2-7; weak D call: TRBD1 (6 bases). The CDR3 has 15 residues. The V gene lost 5 bases and the J gene lost 7 bases, with 21 bases spanning the gap. Germline V lookup: CDR1 SGHAT, CDR2 FQNNGV. The CDR3 coding sequence is TGTGCCAGCAGCCCCTGGGTAGGGGGAATATCGGAGCAGTACTTC. This encodes CASSPWVGGISEQYF.

This clonotype has just a few counts. The rearrangement joins TRBV20-1 to TRBJ1-3; D gene unclear. Trimming took off 2 bases at V and 0 bases at J, with 2 bases between the two ends. Germline V gene data show CDR1 as DFQATT and CDR2 as SNEGSKA (reference sequence). The CDR3 is made up of 12 amino acids. CDR3 in DNA: TGCAGTGCTAGAACCTCTGGAAACACCATATATTTT. Its protein is CSARTSGNTIYF.

This clonotype was counted a few times. The V and J genes are TRBV5-6 and TRBJ2-6, with 8 bases fitting TRBD1. Germline CDR1 SGHDT, CDR2 YYEEEE. After removal of 2 bases from V and 0 bases from J, the junction contained 7 bases not matched to a gene. CDR3 length equals 18 residues. In DNA form, the CDR3 reads TGTGCCAGCAGCTTTGGGACAGGTGTTTACTCTGGGGCCAACGTCCTGACTTTC. This translates into CASSFGTGVYSGANVLTF.

This clonotype was seen many times. The rearrangement uses TRBV20-1 and TRBJ1-2; a weak D match, TRBD1 (6 bases). CDR1 DFQATT and CDR2 SNEGSKA come from the germline V gene (reference sequence). This CDR3 spans 17 amino acids. Trimming cost V 1 base and J 1 base, with 19 bases left between them. CDR3 sequence (DNA): TGCAGTGCTAGAGTCGTTGGGGTTGCAGGGGATAACTATGGCTACACCTTC. Translated: CSARVVGVAGDNYGYTF.

This clonotype was counted many times. This chain joins TRBV3-1 and TRBJ1-2; a weak D match, TRBD1 (5 bases). The CDR3 covers 14 residues. V lost 4 bases and J 8 bases, leaving 17 bases between the germline ends. The V gene's germline CDR1 is LGHDT and CDR2 YNNKEL (reference sequence). This CDR3 reads CASSPRWQGDGYTF. The CDR3 DNA follows: TGTGCCAGCAGCCCGCGGTGGCAGGGCGACGGCTACACCTTC.

For the CDR3, the DNA is TGCAGCTGGCGGGCGACTAGCGGGGACGAGCAGTACTTC. This codes for CSWRATSGDEQYF. This chain connects TRBV29-1 to TRBJ2-7; 11 bases map to TRBD2. Germline values: CDR1 SQVTM, CDR2 ANQGSEA. The CDR3 spans 13 residues. J gave up 5 bases and V 8 bases, and 8 bases lay outside the gene matches.

This clonotype was observed a handful of times. The chain uses TRBV29-1 and TRBJ2-1, with 9 bases aligning to TRBD2. The germline V gene has CDR1 SQVTM and CDR2 ANQGSEA. CDR3 length: 13 amino acids. V lost 8 bases, J lost 6 bases, and 8 bases stayed unmatched. DNA for the CDR3: TGCAGCTTGGGCGGGAGGGAGTTCAATGAGCAGTTCTTC. This sequence encodes CSLGGREFNEQFF.

This clonotype was seen repeatedly, ten times or more. The chain has TRBV25-1 and TRBJ1-1; TRBD1 aligns across 10 bases. The ends lost 2 bases at V and 4 bases at J; junction bases unmatched: 4. Germline lookup yields CDR1 MGHDK and CDR2 SYGVNS. CDR3 size: 15 residues. The CDR3 DNA sequence: TGTGCCAGCAGTGAAGACAGGGGGCGAGCCACTGAAGCTTTCTTT. Amino acid sequence: CASSEDRGRATEAFF.